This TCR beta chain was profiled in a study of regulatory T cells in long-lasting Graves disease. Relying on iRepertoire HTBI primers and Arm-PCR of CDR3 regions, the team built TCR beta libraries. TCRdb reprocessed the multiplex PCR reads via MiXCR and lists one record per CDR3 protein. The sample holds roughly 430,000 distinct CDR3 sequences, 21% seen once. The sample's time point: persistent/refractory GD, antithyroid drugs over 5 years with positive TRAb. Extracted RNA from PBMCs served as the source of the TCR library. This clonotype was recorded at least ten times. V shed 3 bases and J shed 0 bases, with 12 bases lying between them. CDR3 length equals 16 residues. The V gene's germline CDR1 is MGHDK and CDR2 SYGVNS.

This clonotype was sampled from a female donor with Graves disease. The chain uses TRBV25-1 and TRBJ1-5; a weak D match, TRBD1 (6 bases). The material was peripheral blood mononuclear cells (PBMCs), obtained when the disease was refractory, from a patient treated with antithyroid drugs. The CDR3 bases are TGTGCCAGCAGTGATTCGGACAGCAATAGCAATCAGCCCCAGCATTTT. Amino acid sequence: CASSDSDSNSNQPQHF.